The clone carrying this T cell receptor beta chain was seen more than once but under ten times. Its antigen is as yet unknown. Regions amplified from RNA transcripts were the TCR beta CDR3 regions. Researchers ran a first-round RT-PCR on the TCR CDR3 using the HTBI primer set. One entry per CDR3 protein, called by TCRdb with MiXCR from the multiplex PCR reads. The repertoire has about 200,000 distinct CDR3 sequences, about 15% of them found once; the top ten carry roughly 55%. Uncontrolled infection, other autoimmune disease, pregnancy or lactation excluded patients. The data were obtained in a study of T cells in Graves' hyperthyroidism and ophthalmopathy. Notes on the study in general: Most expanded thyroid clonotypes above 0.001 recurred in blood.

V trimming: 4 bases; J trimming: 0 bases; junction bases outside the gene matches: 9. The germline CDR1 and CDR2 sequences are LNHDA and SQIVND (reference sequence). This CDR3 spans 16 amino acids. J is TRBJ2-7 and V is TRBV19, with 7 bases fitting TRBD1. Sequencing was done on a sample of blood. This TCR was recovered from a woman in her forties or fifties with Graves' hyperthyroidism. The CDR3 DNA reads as TGTGCCAGTAGTACAACCAGGGACAGACCCTCCTACGAGCAGTACTTC. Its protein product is CASSTTRDRPSYEQYF.